This entry features one T cell receptor (beta chain) sequence. Its target is unknown. This record comes from a study of T cell responses to AZD1222 COVID-19 vaccine. Study findings and constraints: Dominant at 160-218 and 743-854, vaccine-associated CD4 TCRs also spanned spike.

Between the trimmed V and J ends, which lost 2 bases and 4 bases, there was a span of 9 bases. The CDR3 spans 14 residues. Germline V gene sequence: CDR1 MNHEY, CDR2 SVGAGI. Clones were read by immunoSEQ multiplex PCR, and TCRdb kept only the in-frame ones, dropping some. The top ten hold less than 3.5% of the sample, which has some 150,000 clones, approximately 90% seen once. Researchers grouped second doses given at about 4 or about 12 weeks into one pool. The V gene is TRBV6-5, the J gene TRBJ2-1, with a possible D match to TRBD2 (5 bases). This receptor was taken from an adult who received the AZD1222 COVID-19 vaccine. The sample here was peripheral blood, taken 28 days after the second AZD1222 dose. The CDR3 region is CASSYGRTYNEQFF. For the CDR3, the DNA is TGTGCCAGCAGTTACGGGCGGACTTACAATGAGCAGTTCTTC.